This T cell receptor beta chain stems from a study of tumor-infiltrating lymphocytes in primary liver carcinoma. Across the whole study: The study reported T1-T3 N0M0 tumors spanning 4.2 to 10 cm.

As regards this clonotype: Its target is unknown. Sequence at one end of the junction differs from germline and may be a read error.

With a constant-region primer, TCR beta cDNA was made from 450 to 550 ng of total RNA. Three nested multiplex PCR rounds of slightly modified ARM-PCR generated TCR beta libraries. Researchers ran the first two PCR rounds for around 10 cycles each with TRBV1-TRBV30 forward primers and a C-beta reverse primer. TCRdb passed the multiplex PCR reads through MiXCR, listing each CDR3 protein once. The table includes about 64,000 distinct CDR3 sequences, around 64% detected once. Broader study findings: Tumor-adjacent and tumor-blood pairs shared less of their repertoires than tumor region pairs shared.

The source material, 20-30 mg of unsorted bulk tissue, was used to co-extract RNA and DNA. Researchers took samples from five separate regions of each tumor. This CDR3 region has 11 residues. CDR1 and CDR2 from the germline V gene are SQVTM and ANQGSEA. J is TRBJ2-5 and V is TRBV29-1, with D uncertain. What was sequenced was liver tumor tissue from sampling region 4. The subset is: tumor region T4, right-lateral pole. The clonotype comes from a man between 40 and 49 years old with primary liver carcinoma and hepatitis B virus infection. The CDR3 is CSAEDMETQYF. CDR3 nucleotides: TGCAGCGCTGAAGATATGGAGACCCAGTACTTC. Using reference TRBV29-1 and TRBJ2-5 for the parts outside the CDR3, the full variable domain is SAVISQKPSRDICQRGTSLTIQCQVDSQVTMMFWYRQQPGQSLTLIATANQGSEATYESGFVIDKFPISRPNLTFSTLTVSNMSPEDSSIYLCSAEDMETQYFGPGTRLLVL.